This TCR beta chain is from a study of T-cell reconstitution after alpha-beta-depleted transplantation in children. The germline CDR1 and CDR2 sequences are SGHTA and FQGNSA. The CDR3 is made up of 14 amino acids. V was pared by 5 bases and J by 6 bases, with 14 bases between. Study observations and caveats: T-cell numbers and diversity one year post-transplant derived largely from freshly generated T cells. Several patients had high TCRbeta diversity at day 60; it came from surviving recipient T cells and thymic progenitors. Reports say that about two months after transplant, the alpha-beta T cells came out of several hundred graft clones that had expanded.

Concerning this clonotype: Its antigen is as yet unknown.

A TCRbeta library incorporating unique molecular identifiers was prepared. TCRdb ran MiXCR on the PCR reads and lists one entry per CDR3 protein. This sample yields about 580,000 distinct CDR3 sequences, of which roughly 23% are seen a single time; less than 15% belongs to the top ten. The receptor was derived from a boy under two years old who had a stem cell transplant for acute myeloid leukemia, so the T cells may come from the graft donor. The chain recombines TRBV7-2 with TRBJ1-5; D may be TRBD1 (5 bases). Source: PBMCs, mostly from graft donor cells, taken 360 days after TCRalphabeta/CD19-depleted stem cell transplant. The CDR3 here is CASSVRGLLQPQHF. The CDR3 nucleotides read TGTGCCAGCAGCGTTAGGGGACTTCTTCAGCCCCAGCATTTT.